This T cell receptor (beta chain) is from a study of vaccination and CD4 T cells after COVID-19. Study in general: Post-COVID specimens were obtained a median 101 days after diagnosis (range 35 to 161). Study-level findings and limits: Within the convalescent patients, spike mono-reactivity was found in 304 of 307 vaccine-specific clones. A nonsignificant rise from approximately 21 to 38 was seen in the median number of SARS-CoV-2-reactive clonotypes.

The Oncomine TCR Beta short-read assay was what sequenced the DNA obtained from cultured CD4+ T cells. Cultures of CD4+ T cells served as the source for extracting genomic DNA. Each CDR3 protein gets one entry after TCRdb re-called the PCR reads with MiXCR. The data contain some 6,000 distinct CDR3 sequences, approximately 52% of them singletons. In germline, CDR1 is DFQATT, CDR2 SNEGSKA (reference sequence). This CDR3 is 14 amino acids long. V dropped 5 bases and J dropped 2 bases, with 14 bases sitting between them. This clonotype came up a few times. Its antigen is still unknown. The treatment was: roughly nine-day PBMC culture with coronavirus spike peptide pools or control peptides (ViraFEST assay). CD4+ T cells that came from the unexposed donor were collected before the COVID-19 pandemic (2011-2018).

The clonotype comes from a human donor in good health. Sample: CD4+ T cells from blood, cultured in vitro. This chain connects TRBV20-1 to TRBJ2-3; D not resolved. The CDR3 reads CSAPGPSFTDTQYF. The CDR3 region has the DNA TGCAGTGCTCCCGGACCAAGCTTCACAGATACGCAGTATTTT.